This passage covers 24 T cell receptor beta chains from one sample sequenced in a study of blood T cell repertoires in COVID-19 (dated by TCRdb to the early 2020s). Libraries were built with the immunoSEQ multiplex PCR assay. This is the immuneACCESS table as TCRdb keeps it, with only in-frame sequences that have V and J called. A part of the clones is gone; compared with another copy, unresolved V genes explain less than half, and the rest is unexplained. For this sample there are around 430,000 clones; approximately 87% appear just once. The top ten clonotypes cover 10% of the sample. Sequenced input: PBMCs or T cells enriched from blood (not recorded which). The receptors come from a woman aged 50 to 60 who had recovered from COVID-19.

The chain combines TRBV10-3 with TRBJ1-1; D remains ambiguous. The CDR3 totals 13 residues. The germline gives CDR1 ENHRY, CDR2 SYGVKD. Trimming removed 3 bases at V and 5 bases at J, with 10 bases between. The chain's CDR3 is CAISELSLTEAFF. Here the CDR3 DNA reads TGTGCCATCAGTGAACTCTCTCTGACTGAAGCTTTCTTT.

The rearrangement links TRBV4-1 to TRBJ1-1; 8 bases map to TRBD1. Unmatched junction bases numbered 1, after V lost 2 bases and J lost 2 bases. Germline V gives CDR1 MGHRA, CDR2 YSYEKL. The CDR3 contains 14 residues. CDR3 nucleotides: TGCGCCAGCAGCCAAACAGGGGGTAACACTGAAGCTTTCTTT. It specifies CASSQTGGNTEAFF.

This clone turned up a few times. The J gene is TRBJ2-6, the V gene TRBV5-1, with D maybe TRBD2 (5 bases). The CDR3 has 17 amino acids. Germline loops: CDR1 SGHRS, CDR2 YFSETQ. Trimming shortened V by 1 base and J by 4 bases, and 15 bases separated the two germline ends. The CDR3 DNA follows: TGCGCCAGCAGCTTGTCGGTAGGGAGAGCAGGGGCCAACGTCCTGACTTTC. It codes for CASSLSVGRAGANVLTF.

The chain employs TRBV7-8 and TRBJ1-1; possible D gene TRBD1, 5 bases. Between the trimmed V and J ends, which lost 5 bases and 1 base, there was a span of 11 bases. CDR3 length equals 14 residues. Germline V CDR1 and CDR2: SGHVS, FQNEAQ. This CDR3 reads CASSDSLGNTEAFF. In DNA, the CDR3 is TGTGCCAGCAGCGACAGCCTTGGGAACACTGAAGCTTTCTTT.

The J gene is TRBJ1-1, the V gene TRBV7-9, with 8 bases that match TRBD1. This CDR3 has 15 amino acids. V shed 0 bases and J 4 bases; nucleotides not matched to a gene: 4. Per the germline V gene, CDR1 is SEHNR and CDR2 is FQNEAQ (reference sequence). The CDR3 protein is CASSLATGAGTEAFF. Here the CDR3 DNA reads TGTGCCAGCAGCTTAGCGACAGGGGCTGGCACTGAAGCTTTCTTT. Complete variable domain (other parts from reference TRBV7-9 and TRBJ1-1): DTGVSQNPRHKITKRGQNVTFRCDPISEHNRLYWYRQTLGQGPEFLTYFQNEAQLEKSRLLSDRFSAERPKGSFSTLEIQRTEQGDSAMYLCASSLATGAGTEAFFGQGTRLTVV.

This chain links TRBV30 with TRBJ2-4; D may be TRBD2 (5 bases). The CDR3 is 14 amino acids. V dropped 1 base and J dropped 2 bases, with 9 bases sitting between them. Germline lookup yields CDR1 GTSNPN and CDR2 SVGIG (reference sequence). As DNA, the CDR3 is TGTGCCTGGAGTGAATCGGGGACCAAAAACATTCAGTACTTC. Its protein product is CAWSESGTKNIQYF.

The V call is TRBV27, the J call TRBJ2-7; D might be TRBD2 (6 bases). CDR1 and CDR2 (germline): MNHEY, SMNVEV (reference sequence). V was shortened by 1 base and J by 5 bases, with 9 bases between the two germline ends. The CDR3 covers 13 residues. The CDR3 is CASSLFGGDEQYF. As DNA, the CDR3 is TGTGCCAGCAGTTTATTCGGCGGGGACGAGCAGTACTTC.

The V and J genes are TRBV5-1 and TRBJ2-7, with D maybe TRBD2 (5 bases). From germline, CDR1 is SGHRS and CDR2 YFSETQ. The CDR3 spans 14 residues. Trimming stripped 3 bases from V and 2 bases from J, with 12 bases between. The CDR3 sequence is CASSWAPGTYEQYF. The DNA of the CDR3 is TGCGCCAGCAGCTGGGCGCCGGGGACCTACGAGCAGTACTTC.

This clone was counted a single time. J is TRBJ2-7 and V is TRBV27; 7 bases agree with TRBD1. With 2 bases clipped from V and 5 bases from J, the junction kept 15 bases outside the gene matches. In germline, CDR1 is MNHEY, CDR2 SMNVEV (reference sequence). The CDR3 runs to 17 residues. The chain's CDR3 is CASSLRRLPTTGDEQYF. The DNA of the CDR3 is TGTGCCAGCAGTTTACGCCGATTACCGACTACAGGGGACGAGCAGTACTTC.

The chain carries TRBV9 and TRBJ2-2; 8 positions agree with TRBD1. J gave up 0 bases and V 3 bases, and 7 bases lay outside the gene matches. This CDR3 spans 17 amino acids. The germline V gene has CDR1 SGDLS and CDR2 YYNGEE. The DNA of the CDR3 is TGTGCCAGCAGCGCCGGGACAGGCCGACCGAACACCGGGGAGCTGTTTTTT. Amino acids: CASSAGTGRPNTGELFF.

The chain links TRBV28 to TRBJ2-1, with TRBD1 matching 9 bases. Germline assignment: CDR1 MDHEN and CDR2 SYDVKM. The CDR3 covers 15 residues. Trimming took 7 bases from V and 8 from J; bases not matched to a gene: 12. The CDR3, as DNA: TGTGCCAGCAAGAGGGACAGGGTATTTGGCGATGAGCAGTTCTTC. Its protein product is CASKRDRVFGDEQFF.

The chain carries TRBV21-1 and TRBJ1-5; no DNA check was done on the table's D call, TRBD1. TRBV21-1 counts as a pseudogene. This CDR3 contains 16 residues. CDR3 in DNA: TGTGCCAGCAGCAAACCCCGGACAGGGCCCAATCAGCCCCAGCATTTT. Translation gives CASSKPRTGPNQPQHF.

The chain has TRBV7-8 and TRBJ1-1, with D perhaps matching TRBD1 (5 bases). There are 13 residues in the CDR3. Germline CDR1 SGHVS, CDR2 FQNEAQ. V shed 2 bases and J shed 6 bases, with 10 bases lying between them. CDR3 nucleotide sequence: TGTGCCAGCAGCTTACAGGGACTCGCTGAAGCTTTCTTT. The encoded protein is CASSLQGLAEAFF.

J is TRBJ1-1 and V is TRBV10-1; weak D call: TRBD1 (6 bases). The CDR3 runs to 11 residues. Germline values: CDR1 WNHNN, CDR2 SYGVQD (reference sequence). The V end was cut by 7 bases, the J end by 10 bases, with 13 bases between. The CDR3 protein is CASTSTGPAFF. CDR3 in DNA: TGCGCCAGCACCTCAACAGGGCCAGCTTTCTTT.

The V and J genes are TRBV18 and TRBJ1-2, with D possibly being TRBD1 (5 bases). V was cut by 3 bases and J by 4 bases, with 12 bases left in between. Germline assignment: CDR1 KGHSH and CDR2 LQKENI. This CDR3 comprises 14 residues. The CDR3 coding sequence is TGTGCCAGCTCACCCCTTACAGGAATCTATGGCTACACCTTC. It translates to CASSPLTGIYGYTF.

The chain couples TRBV28 to TRBJ1-2; maybe TRBD1 (6 bases). Per the germline V gene, CDR1 is MDHEN and CDR2 is SYDVKM. V lost 4 bases and J 0 bases, leaving 9 bases between the germline ends. This CDR3 is built from 14 residues. CDR3 residues: CASSSDSSNYGYTF. The CDR3 nucleotides are TGTGCCAGCAGTTCGGACAGCTCTAACTATGGCTACACCTTC.

This clone was seen more than once but under ten times. The chain is built from TRBV12-3 or TRBV12-4 and TRBJ1-1; the D gene is possibly TRBD1 (5 bases). This CDR3 spans 13 amino acids. The V gene lost 7 bases and the J gene lost 1 base, with 10 bases spanning the gap. The CDR3 DNA sequence: TGTGCCAGCACAAGGGGCTGGAACACTGAAGCTTTCTTT. Its protein product is CASTRGWNTEAFF.

The chain uses TRBV2 and TRBJ1-5, with a possible D match to TRBD1 (5 bases). Germline V CDR1 and CDR2: SNHLY, FYNNEI. This CDR3 has 11 amino acids. V was trimmed by 6 bases and J by 7 bases, leaving 7 bases between them. This CDR3 reads CASSRGQPQHF. In DNA, the CDR3 is TGTGCCAGCAGCCGGGGGCAGCCCCAGCATTTT.

The J gene is TRBJ2-1, the V gene TRBV7-3, with TRBD2 matching over 8 bases. The CDR3 runs to 14 residues. V trimming: 4 bases; J trimming: 12 bases; junction bases outside the gene matches: 11. Germline V lookup: CDR1 SGHTA, CDR2 FQGTGA. CDR3 bases: TGTGCCAGCAGCTCGGAGGCGGGGGGCTATGGGCAGTTCTTC. Its protein is CASSSEAGGYGQFF.

The chain employs TRBV24-1 and TRBJ2-5; TRBD2 matches at 13 bases. In germline, CDR1 is KGHDR, CDR2 SFDVKD. V shed 4 bases and J 5 bases; nucleotides not matched to a gene: 3. The CDR3 runs 15 residues. This chain's CDR3 is CATSETSGGPETQYF. The CDR3 DNA is TGTGCCACCAGTGAGACTAGCGGGGGGCCTGAGACCCAGTACTTC.

The V call is TRBV6-5, the J call TRBJ2-2; 8 nucleotides agree with TRBD1. The CDR3 length is 14 residues. Germline V gene sequence: CDR1 MNHEY, CDR2 SVGAGI. With 6 bases clipped from V and 5 bases from J, the junction kept 5 bases outside the gene matches. CDR3 residues: CASSGQGYTGELFF. Here the CDR3 DNA reads TGTGCCAGCAGCGGACAGGGATATACCGGGGAGCTGTTTTTT.

The V call is TRBV5-1, the J call TRBJ1-2; 7 bases are shared with TRBD1. The V gene's germline CDR1 is SGHRS and CDR2 YFSETQ. With V trimmed by 5 bases and J by 2 bases, 6 bases remained unmatched. The length of the CDR3 is 14 residues. CDR3: CASSFTGANYGYTF. As DNA, the CDR3 is TGCGCCAGCAGTTTTACAGGGGCCAACTATGGCTACACCTTC.

V gene TRBV3-1 (or the pseudogene TRBV3-2) combines with J gene TRBJ1-1; D not resolved. V lost 6 bases to trimming and J lost 6 bases, with 11 bases between them. Germline V gene lookup returns CDR1 LGHDT and CDR2 YNNKEL (reference sequence). This CDR3 comprises 12 residues. The CDR3 DNA is TGTGCCAGCAGTTCCCTAACTTCTGAAGCTTTCTTT. It translates to CASSSLTSEAFF.

The chain combines TRBV28 with TRBJ1-6; D is perhaps TRBD1 (6 bases). Looked up from germline, CDR1 is MDHEN and CDR2 is SYDVKM. The germline V and J ends were trimmed by 7 bases and 9 bases, with 10 bases remaining between them. The CDR3 length is 12 residues. The CDR3 bases are TGTGCCAGCAAACGGGACATTTCACCCCTCCACTTT. Translating it yields CASKRDISPLHF.